This TCR beta chain comes out of a study of T-cell memory formation after mild COVID-19 (dated by TCRdb to about 2021). Context from the whole study: TCR sequence clusters from the two donors were largely donor specific. Longitudinal TCRalpha and TCRbeta repertoire sequencing tracked T-cell clones expanding and contracting after mild COVID-19 in a couple of donors. The cohort comprised two young, previously healthy adult volunteers, one female and one male.

The sequencer listed for this sample is Illumina NovaSeq 6000. TCRalpha and TCRbeta cDNA libraries were constructed by 5'RACE with constant-segment primers, with sample barcodes and unique molecular identifiers being introduced. Trizol reagent was used to extract RNA from every sample. Library amplification was performed in two PCR steps, and a second sample barcode and Illumina TruSeq adapters were introduced in the second step. Sequencing of the libraries was done on an Illumina NovaSeq, producing 2 x 150 bp paired-end reads. From the authors' description of their analysis: Reads were demultiplexed and collapsed into UMI-guided consensus sequences with migec v1.2.7. Using mixcr v2.1.11, UMI consensuses were aligned to TRA and TRB V and J templates and then assembled into clonotypes. Expanded or contracted clonotypes were those called significant by both edgeR and NoisET, with noise models trained on biological replicates. edgeR calls used a false discovery rate-adjusted p below 0.01 and a log2 fold-change threshold of 1. As an exploratory analysis of dynamics, max-normalized trajectories of the 1000 most abundant clonotypes were examined with PCA combined with hierarchical clustering. Separately sequenced CD4+ and CD8+ repertoires were used to assign the CD4 or CD8 phenotype of responding clones. TCRdb redid the processing of the public reads, applying fastp at Q25 and MiXCR, and retained in-frame beta chains. Rows matching on CDR3 protein sequence are summarized as one entry with the most common DNA and genes. For this entry, the V and J calls and clone size follow TCRdb and not the study's own pipeline. The sample records more than 350,000 distinct CDR3 sequences, around 20% of which are singletons. Together, the top ten hold about 12% of the sample.

PBMCs were isolated by Ficoll-Paque density gradient centrifugation. Findings and caveats that apply to the study as a whole: SARS-CoV-2 specificity of the second-wave clones peaking on day 37 was not confirmed. Clones that contracted from day 15 to 85 showed balanced CD4/CD8 phenotypes, whereas a second wave of clones that expanded from day 15 to 37 leaned towards CD4+. Only a couple of mild cases were covered by the study, and larger cohorts that include severe cases with pre-infection samples were considered necessary. Some responding clones were found in pre-infection memory, which suggests that pre-existing cross-reactive memory T cells took part in the SARS-CoV-2 response. Contracting CD4+ clones were found mainly in CM and EM memory subsets, while CD8+ clones were enriched in EMRA.

A few counts support this clonotype. Its target antigen remains unknown. Per-base quality was not reported, and no clone a single base away is much larger than it. CDR1 is given as LGHNT and CDR2 as FRNRAP, both from the germline V gene. The CDR3 runs 12 amino acids, cysteine and phenylalanine included. The only DNA kept is the CDR3, 36 bases in frame from the first base. The junction carries 6 bases between V and J, which are trimmed by 4 bases and 6 bases respectively. The chain is encoded by TRBV12-5 joined to TRBJ2-2; a tentative D call is TRBD1 (5 bases match). The TCR sequence derives from an adult woman who had mild COVID-19 (a few samples of this study predate the infection). The sample titles of this study are shuffled in the database, so cell type and time point are left out; the donor was told from shared clones. The sample comprised PBMCs or a T cell subset sorted from them (not recorded which). The DNA sequence is TGTGCTAGTGGTTGGGGCTCCGGGGAGCTGTTTTTT. It specifies CASGWGSGELFF.